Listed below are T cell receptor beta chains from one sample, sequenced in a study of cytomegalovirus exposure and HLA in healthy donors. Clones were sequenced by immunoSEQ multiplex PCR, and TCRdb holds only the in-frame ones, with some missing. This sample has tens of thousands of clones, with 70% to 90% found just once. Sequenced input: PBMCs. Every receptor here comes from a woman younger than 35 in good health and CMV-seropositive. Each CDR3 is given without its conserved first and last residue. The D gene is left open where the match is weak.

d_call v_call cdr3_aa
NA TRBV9 ASSLADSGANVLT
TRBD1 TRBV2 ASRGTGGGGEQY
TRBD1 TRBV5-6 ASSAQGVNGYT
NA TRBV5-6 ASSPGAGLETQY
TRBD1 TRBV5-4 ASSLSGGSYNEQF
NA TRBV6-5 ASSYDTRGTGELF
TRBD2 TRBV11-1 ASSQGLQNIQY
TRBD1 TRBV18 ASSPGQTHYEQY
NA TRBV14 ASSQGGGGQPQH
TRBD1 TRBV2 ASSDGWGSTGGTNTEAF